This T cell receptor beta chain was recorded in a study of blood T cell repertoires in COVID-19 (dated by TCRdb to 2018 to 2020). About the study as a whole: Samples from collaborators originated in the United States, Italy and Spain and spanned both the acute and convalescent phases of COVID-19. The material from the prospective study consisted of cDNA or gDNA derived from T cells, B-cell-depleted T cells, or PBMCs. Subjects who had been exposed to COVID-19, were actively infected with it, or had recovered from it provided the deeply sampled blood TCRbeta repertoires that made up the dataset. The repertoires were released in a freely available public database intended as a resource for research on the immune response to SARS-CoV-2. The samples were drawn from the first 160 participants of the ongoing ImmuneRACE study and from some 1,300 subjects provided by 6 global collaborators. Sample metadata almost always included a de-identified subject ID, COVID-19 status, age in years and sex. Where available, HLA class I and class II types were taken from metadata supplied by the sample provider and were not determined by assay-based typing. Findings and caveats that apply to the study as a whole: How much clinical and demographic metadata was included differed by source and by participant, and the metadata was provided uncurated.

TCRbeta CDR3 regions were amplified from genomic DNA by means of the immunoSEQ Assay, a bias-controlled multiplex PCR. On the authors' methods: Nucleated cell counts per sample were estimated from amplification of reference gene primers within the assay. To quantify the absolute abundance of each unique TCRbeta CDR3 rearrangement, sequence reads were collapsed and filtered. For each sample, productive Simpson clonality was calculated by taking the square root of Simpson's diversity index across productive rearrangements. TCRdb took over this immuneACCESS table, retaining in-frame rearrangements with V and J assigned. Such tables are incomplete; in checked studies, under half of the missing clones stem from an unresolved V gene, and the remainder is unexplained. The V and J calls and clone size come from that table; D and trimming were worked out from the DNA. This sample has fewer than 250,000 clones in its table, and 86% of those were observed once. The ten largest clones capture 0.75% to 0.9% of the sample.

The CDR3 sequence holds 13 residues, the cysteine and phenylalanine included. Only the CDR3 DNA stays, 39 bases, in frame from base 1. After removal of 6 bases from V and 4 bases from J, the junction retains 4 bases not matched to a gene. Reading the germline V gene (reference sequence) gives CDR1 LGHDT and CDR2 YNNKEL. For this clone: What this receptor recognizes is not known. There are no base qualities to consult, and no much larger clone falls within one base.

The collaborating institutions used their own protocols to collect whole blood in K2EDTA tubes. For TCRbeta analysis, collaborators shipped samples as frozen whole blood, isolated PBMCs, or DNA extracted from either of those sample types. The receptor was derived from a woman in her 70s with acute or convalescent COVID-19. The rearranged chain carries TRBV3-1 (or the pseudogene TRBV3-2) and TRBJ1-1, with TRBD1 matching 8 junction bases. The specimen sequenced was peripheral blood. CDR3 sequence: CASRHTGGTEAFF. The sequenced DNA is TGTGCCAGCAGGCATACAGGGGGCACTGAAGCTTTCTTT.